This is a list of T cell receptor beta chains from one sample in a study of blood T cells in healthy people across ages. TCRdb ran MiXCR on the 5' RACE reads and lists one entry per CDR3 protein. The sample lists around 900,000 distinct CDR3 sequences, roughly 50% occurring once. The sequencing input was blood. The source of these receptors is a woman in her fifties or sixties in good health. Each CDR3 is given with its conserved first and last residue. A D gene is named only where the DNA matches it firmly. Clone size appears in some rows only: once, few, many, or a class for an expanded clone.

len | d_gene | j_gene | v_gene | abundance | CDR3aa | CDR3nt
14 | TRBD2 | TRBJ2-7 | TRBV20-1 | - | CSARAGTSGSEQYF | TGCAGTGCTAGAGCCGGGACTAGCGGGAGCGAGCAGTACTTC
14 | - | TRBJ2-7 | TRBV4-1 | - | CASSQGLVENEQYF | TGCGCCAGCAGCCAGGGACTCGTAGAGAACGAGCAGTACTTC
16 | - | TRBJ2-7 | TRBV12-1 | - | CASSRDRYWSSYEQYF | TGTGCCAGCAGCCGGGACAGATACTGGAGTTCCTACGAGCAGTACTTC
13 | - | TRBJ2-5 | TRBV20-1 | - | CSARDTGRETQYF | TGCAGTGCTAGAGATACCGGTAGAGAGACCCAGTACTTC
15 | TRBD1 | TRBJ2-7 | TRBV20-1 | few | CSALWGGQGTYEQYF | TGCAGTGCCCTATGGGGAGGACAGGGAACCTACGAGCAGTACTTC
15 | TRBD1 | TRBJ1-2 | TRBV28 | - | CASSYRDRGSYGYTF | TGTGCCAGCAGTTACCGGGACAGGGGCTCCTATGGCTACACCTTC
11 | - | TRBJ2-5 | TRBV20-1 | - | CSAKDVGGQYF | TGCAGTGCTAAGGACGTCGGAGGGCAGTACTTC
15 | TRBD2 | TRBJ2-3 | TRBV7-2 | - | CASSQTSVRSDTQYF | TGTGCCAGCAGCCAGACTAGCGTGAGGAGTGATACGCAGTATTTT
15 | - | TRBJ2-3 | TRBV7-2 | few | CASSPEGLYTDTQYF | TGTGCCAGCAGCCCCGAGGGGCTTTACACAGATACGCAGTATTTT
14 | TRBD1 | TRBJ2-1 | TRBV12-3/TRBV12-4 | - | CAGSQGQEYNEQFF | TGTGCCGGCAGCCAAGGACAGGAATACAATGAGCAGTTCTTC
15 | TRBD1 | TRBJ2-5 | TRBV28 | - | CASSSRRDRKETQYF | TGTGCCAGCAGTTCGCGTCGGGACAGGAAAGAGACCCAGTACTTC
15 | TRBD1 | TRBJ2-5 | TRBV28 | - | CASSLGGTGKETQYF | TGTGCCAGCAGTTTAGGCGGGACAGGGAAAGAGACCCAGTACTTC
13 | - | TRBJ2-7 | TRBV20-1 | - | CNANGGGGYEQYF | TGCAATGCCAACGGGGGTGGCGGCTACGAGCAGTACTTC
16 | - | TRBJ2-6 | TRBV10-1 | - | CASSGSRASGANVLTF | TGCGCCAGCAGTGGATCCAGGGCCTCTGGGGCCAACGTCCTGACTTTC
15 | TRBD2 | TRBJ2-1 | TRBV7-2 | - | CASSSGTSGFGEQFF | TGTGCCAGCAGCTCTGGGACTAGCGGATTCGGAGAGCAGTTCTTC
13 | - | TRBJ2-1 | TRBV30 | - | CAWSVGVGGEQFF | TGTGCCTGGAGTGTAGGGGTGGGCGGGGAGCAGTTCTTC
16 | - | TRBJ2-5 | TRBV7-2 | - | CADPPSVAANQETQYF | TGTGCCGACCCTCCCTCAGTGGCGGCTAACCAAGAGACCCAGTACTTC
13 | TRBD2 | TRBJ2-3 | TRBV12-3/TRBV12-4 | few | CASQRGSTDTQYF | TGTGCCAGCCAGCGGGGCAGCACAGATACGCAGTATTTT
12 | - | TRBJ1-4 | TRBV2 | - | CASTGDNEKLFF | TGTGCCAGCACAGGGGATAATGAAAAACTGTTTTTT
12 | - | TRBJ2-1 | TRBV4-2 | many | CASSQGYNEQFF | TGTGCCAGCAGCCAAGGGTACAATGAGCAGTTCTTC
13 | - | TRBJ2-3 | TRBV7-2 | - | CASSLVASDTQYF | TGTGCCAGCAGCTTAGTGGCATCAGATACGCAGTATTTT
14 | - | TRBJ2-7 | TRBV20-1 | - | CSARRHRESYEQYF | TGCAGTGCTAGAAGGCACAGGGAATCCTACGAGCAGTACTTC
12 | - | TRBJ2-2 | TRBV21-1 | - | CASSNATGELFF | TGTGCCAGCAGCAACGCCACCGGGGAGCTGTTTTTT
14 | - | TRBJ2-7 | TRBV30 | once | CAWSQAASSYEQYF | TGTGCCTGGAGTCAAGCGGCCAGCTCCTACGAGCAGTACTTC
20 | TRBD2 | TRBJ2-3 | TRBV7-3 | many | CASSLSPPFPEAGVRDTQYF | TGTGCCAGCAGCTTAAGTCCCCCGTTCCCAGAGGCGGGAGTAAGAGATACGCAGTATTTT
12 | - | TRBJ2-1 | TRBV2 | - | CASKGEGSKQFF | TGTGCCAGCAAAGGGGAAGGGAGTAAGCAGTTCTTC
16 | - | TRBJ2-3 | TRBV9 | - | CASSVPQVGGTDTQYF | TGTGCCAGCAGCGTCCCCCAGGTTGGCGGCACAGATACGCAGTATTTT
10 | - | TRBJ2-7 | TRBV29-1 | - | CSVGLGEQYF | TGCAGCGTTGGCTTAGGCGAGCAGTACTTC
15 | - | TRBJ2-5 | TRBV11-3 | few | CASSFTAREKETQYF | TGTGCCAGCAGCTTCACAGCGAGAGAAAAAGAGACCCAGTACTTC
15 | - | TRBJ1-5 | TRBV18 | - | CASSPATGGNQPQHF | TGTGCCAGCTCACCTGCGACGGGGGGCAATCAGCCCCAGCATTTT
15 | TRBD1 | TRBJ2-3 | TRBV12-5 | - | CASGLGQAHTDTQYF | TGTGCTAGTGGTCTTGGACAGGCACACACAGATACGCAGTATTTT
14 | - | TRBJ2-1 | TRBV5-6 | few | CASSLGEVGNEQFF | TGTGCCAGCAGCTTGGGGGAGGTGGGCAATGAGCAGTTCTTC
13 | - | TRBJ1-1 | TRBV18 | - | CASLRTVNTEAFF | TGTGCCAGCTTGCGGACGGTGAACACTGAAGCTTTCTTT
16 | TRBD2 | TRBJ2-1 | TRBV4-3 | few | CASSESGGSVFNEQFF | TGCGCCAGCAGCGAGAGCGGCGGGAGTGTCTTCAATGAGCAGTTCTTC
16 | - | TRBJ1-4 | TRBV7-9 | - | CASSPRRVGSNEKLFF | TGTGCCAGCAGCCCTCGACGGGTCGGGTCTAATGAAAAACTGTTTTTT
13 | - | TRBJ2-5 | TRBV7-3 | - | CASSLTQQETQYF | TGTGCCAGCAGCTTAACGCAGCAAGAGACCCAGTACTTC
16 | TRBD2 | TRBJ2-7 | TRBV20-1 | few | CSADRPTGTSGYEQYF | TGCAGTGCGGATCGACCCACCGGGACTAGCGGCTACGAGCAGTACTTC
18 | TRBD2 | TRBJ2-7 | TRBV4-1 | - | CASSQWGLAGEANYEQYF | TGCGCCAGCAGCCAATGGGGGTTAGCGGGAGAGGCGAACTACGAGCAGTACTTC
11 | - | TRBJ2-3 | TRBV10-3 | - | CAIGQADTQYF | TGTGCCATCGGGCAGGCAGATACGCAGTATTTT
14 | - | TRBJ1-4 | TRBV25-1 | - | CTSSESGQYEKLFF | TGTACCAGCAGTGAATCTGGACAGTACGAAAAACTGTTTTTT
15 | - | TRBJ2-7 | TRBV7-2 | - | CASSLVADLSYEQYF | TGTGCCAGCAGCTTAGTTGCGGACCTCTCCTACGAGCAGTACTTC
18 | TRBD2 | TRBJ2-3 | TRBV4-2 | few | CASSPPRLAVRSTDTQYF | TGTGCCAGCAGCCCCCCGAGACTAGCGGTTCGTAGCACAGATACGCAGTATTTT
16 | - | TRBJ2-3 | TRBV7-2 | many | CASSRVGLTSTDTQYF | TGTGCCAGCAGCCGAGTGGGTCTAACGAGCACAGATACGCAGTATTTT
11 | - | TRBJ1-1 | TRBV28 | - | CASRVLGEAFF | TGTGCCAGCAGAGTCTTAGGAGAAGCTTTCTTT
17 | TRBD1 | TRBJ2-6 | TRBV14 | - | CASSRPPTGSGANVLTF | TGTGCCAGCAGCCGACCCCCGACAGGGTCTGGGGCCAACGTCCTGACTTTC
15 | TRBD2 | TRBJ2-3 | TRBV9 | - | CASSPSGMSAITQYF | TGTGCCAGCAGCCCTAGCGGCATGTCTGCCATAACGCAGTATTTT
14 | TRBD2 | TRBJ2-7 | TRBV5-1 | few | CASSGGTSAYEQYF | TGCGCCAGCAGCGGCGGGACTAGCGCCTACGAGCAGTACTTC
16 | TRBD2 | TRBJ2-1 | TRBV6-5 | - | CASSFFGRVSYNEQFF | TGTGCCAGCAGTTTTTTCGGGAGGGTCTCCTACAATGAGCAGTTCTTC